A selection of T cell receptor beta chains follows, all from one sample in a study of T-cell memory formation after mild COVID-19. TCRdb re-derived calls from the 5' RACE reads in MiXCR, one entry per CDR3 protein. This sample carries hundreds of thousands of distinct CDR3 sequences, approximately 18% of them seen once, and the ten largest clones take roughly a fifth. Sequenced input: PBMCs or a T cell subset sorted from them (not recorded which). The receptors were sampled from a man aged 18 to 35 who had mild COVID-19 (a few samples of this study predate the infection). Cell type and time point are not known. The CDR3 runs from the conserved cysteine through the conserved F or W. The order of the fields is J gene, V gene, D gene, clone size, CDR3 protein, CDR3 DNA. The D gene is left open where the match is weak. Where a row states a size, it is once, few, many or the class of an expanded clone; other rows omit it.

j_gene: TRBJ2-7; v_gene: TRBV30; d_gene: -; abundance: -; CDR3aa: CAWSLGSAYEQYF; CDR3nt: TGTGCCTGGAGTTTGGGCTCTGCCTACGAGCAGTACTTC
j_gene: TRBJ2-7; v_gene: TRBV7-2; d_gene: TRBD2; abundance: few; CDR3aa: CASSPGLAGAMAYEQYF; CDR3nt: TGTGCCAGCAGCCCGGGACTAGCGGGGGCCATGGCCTACGAGCAGTACTTC
j_gene: TRBJ1-1; v_gene: TRBV20-1; d_gene: TRBD1; abundance: -; CDR3aa: CSAEQGSTEAFF; CDR3nt: TGCAGTGCGGAACAGGGGAGCACTGAAGCTTTCTTT
j_gene: TRBJ2-4; v_gene: TRBV4-1; d_gene: TRBD2; abundance: few; CDR3aa: CASSQGTLAGGPVKNIQYF; CDR3nt: TGCGCCAGCAGCCAAGGAACGTTAGCGGGGGGCCCAGTCAAAAACATTCAGTACTTC
j_gene: TRBJ2-4; v_gene: TRBV3-1; d_gene: -; abundance: -; CDR3aa: CASSHRGDGIQYF; CDR3nt: TGTGCCAGCAGCCACAGGGGCGACGGCATTCAGTACTTC
j_gene: TRBJ2-5; v_gene: TRBV5-1; d_gene: -; abundance: many; CDR3aa: CASSPVGGWQETQYF; CDR3nt: TGCGCCAGCAGCCCGGTCGGGGGTTGGCAAGAGACCCAGTACTTC
j_gene: TRBJ2-1; v_gene: TRBV7-9; d_gene: TRBD2; abundance: few; CDR3aa: CASSLGLAYNEQFF; CDR3nt: TGTGCCAGCAGCTTAGGACTAGCTTACAATGAGCAGTTCTTC
j_gene: TRBJ2-3; v_gene: TRBV20-1; d_gene: -; abundance: few; CDR3aa: CSARDGTSSTDTQYF; CDR3nt: TGCAGTGCTAGAGATGGGACGTCGTCCACAGATACGCAGTATTTT
j_gene: TRBJ2-1; v_gene: TRBV12-3/TRBV12-4; d_gene: -; abundance: many; CDR3aa: CASSPRGDARNEQFF; CDR3nt: TGTGCCAGCAGCCCCAGAGGGGATGCTCGGAATGAGCAGTTCTTC
j_gene: TRBJ1-5; v_gene: TRBV12-3/TRBV12-4; d_gene: -; abundance: -; CDR3aa: CASKAGGALRKPQHF; CDR3nt: TGTGCCAGCAAAGCTGGGGGGGCCCTCAGGAAGCCCCAGCATTTT
j_gene: TRBJ1-4; v_gene: TRBV12-3/TRBV12-4; d_gene: -; abundance: -; CDR3aa: CASSSRTAGDEKLFF; CDR3nt: TGTGCCAGCAGTTCACGGACAGCCGGGGATGAAAAACTGTTTTTT
j_gene: TRBJ1-5; v_gene: TRBV7-2; d_gene: -; abundance: -; CDR3aa: CASSFTGSNQPQHF; CDR3nt: TGTGCCAGCAGCTTCACGGGTAGCAATCAGCCCCAGCATTTT
j_gene: TRBJ1-1; v_gene: TRBV30; d_gene: -; abundance: -; CDR3aa: CAWTVLSGTEAFF; CDR3nt: TGTGCCTGGACCGTCCTATCCGGGACAGAAGCTTTCTTT
j_gene: TRBJ1-1; v_gene: TRBV6-5; d_gene: -; abundance: few; CDR3aa: CASSYEFRDGGTEAFF; CDR3nt: TGTGCCAGCAGTTATGAGTTCCGGGACGGTGGCACTGAAGCTTTCTTT
j_gene: TRBJ2-5; v_gene: TRBV4-2; d_gene: TRBD1; abundance: -; CDR3aa: CASSQEQGVPAETQYF; CDR3nt: TGTGCCAGCAGCCAAGAACAGGGGGTTCCGGCGGAGACCCAGTACTTC
j_gene: TRBJ1-3; v_gene: TRBV20-1; d_gene: -; abundance: -; CDR3aa: CSARDMDVGNTIYF; CDR3nt: TGCAGTGCTAGAGACATGGATGTCGGAAACACCATATATTTT
j_gene: TRBJ1-1; v_gene: TRBV5-1; d_gene: -; abundance: -; CDR3aa: CASSLLPAVTEAFF; CDR3nt: TGCGCCAGCAGTCTTCTTCCCGCGGTCACTGAAGCTTTCTTT
j_gene: TRBJ2-7; v_gene: TRBV5-1; d_gene: -; abundance: -; CDR3aa: CAGSQGKYEQYF; CDR3nt: TGCGCCGGATCGCAGGGGAAATACGAGCAGTACTTC
j_gene: TRBJ1-1; v_gene: TRBV15; d_gene: -; abundance: -; CDR3aa: CATSRAPNTEAFF; CDR3nt: TGTGCCACCAGCAGAGCTCCCAACACTGAAGCTTTCTTT
j_gene: TRBJ2-3; v_gene: TRBV5-1; d_gene: -; abundance: few; CDR3aa: CASSLVAPDTDTQYF; CDR3nt: TGCGCCAGCAGCTTGGTCGCACCCGACACAGATACGCAGTATTTT
j_gene: TRBJ2-2; v_gene: TRBV5-1; d_gene: TRBD2; abundance: -; CDR3aa: CASRKSGGADGELFF; CDR3nt: TGCGCCAGCAGAAAAAGCGGGGGGGCCGACGGGGAGCTGTTTTTT
j_gene: TRBJ1-1; v_gene: TRBV20-1; d_gene: TRBD1; abundance: few; CDR3aa: CSASRDRESPEAFF; CDR3nt: TGCAGTGCTAGCCGGGACAGGGAAAGCCCTGAAGCTTTCTTT
j_gene: TRBJ2-7; v_gene: TRBV14; d_gene: TRBD1; abundance: few; CDR3aa: CASSQQDRGQGYEQYF; CDR3nt: TGTGCCAGCAGCCAACAGGACAGGGGGCAAGGGTACGAGCAGTACTTC
j_gene: TRBJ2-1; v_gene: TRBV28; d_gene: -; abundance: -; CDR3aa: CASSLNFDSGLYNEQFF; CDR3nt: TGTGCCAGCAGTTTAAATTTTGACTCAGGCCTCTACAATGAGCAGTTCTTC
j_gene: TRBJ1-2; v_gene: TRBV24-1; d_gene: -; abundance: -; CDR3aa: CATSDPAGGANYGYTF; CDR3nt: TGTGCCACCAGTGATCCCGCGGGGGGAGCTAACTATGGCTACACCTTC
j_gene: TRBJ2-5; v_gene: TRBV19; d_gene: TRBD1; abundance: -; CDR3aa: CASSNNRGQETQYF; CDR3nt: TGTGCCAGTAGTAACAACAGGGGACAAGAGACCCAGTACTTC
j_gene: TRBJ2-5; v_gene: TRBV9; d_gene: -; abundance: -; CDR3aa: CASSSLEGFLETQYF; CDR3nt: TGTGCCAGCAGCTCCCTTGAGGGATTTCTGGAGACCCAGTACTTC
j_gene: TRBJ2-7; v_gene: TRBV18; d_gene: -; abundance: -; CDR3aa: CASSPHRLFYEQYF; CDR3nt: TGTGCCAGCTCACCTCATCGGCTCTTCTACGAGCAGTACTTC
j_gene: TRBJ2-2; v_gene: TRBV14; d_gene: TRBD2; abundance: -; CDR3aa: CASSQDPGGTVTGELFF; CDR3nt: TGTGCCAGCAGCCAAGATCCGGGAGGAACGGTGACCGGGGAGCTGTTTTTT
j_gene: TRBJ2-1; v_gene: TRBV5-1; d_gene: TRBD2; abundance: few; CDR3aa: CASSSDPSGEQFF; CDR3nt: TGCGCCAGCAGCTCAGACCCTAGCGGTGAGCAGTTCTTC
j_gene: TRBJ2-5; v_gene: TRBV6-2/TRBV6-3; d_gene: TRBD2; abundance: few; CDR3aa: CASTASGLETQYF; CDR3nt: TGTGCCAGCACTGCTAGCGGGTTGGAGACCCAGTACTTC
j_gene: TRBJ2-2; v_gene: TRBV4-3; d_gene: TRBD2; abundance: few; CDR3aa: CASSQAGGTAGELFF; CDR3nt: TGCGCCAGCAGCCAAGCGGGAGGGACGGCCGGGGAGCTGTTTTTT
j_gene: TRBJ1-6; v_gene: TRBV6-1; d_gene: -; abundance: -; CDR3aa: CASSEKGINPPLHF; CDR3nt: TGTGCCAGCAGTGAAAAAGGGATAAATCCACCCCTCCACTTT
j_gene: TRBJ2-5; v_gene: TRBV9; d_gene: -; abundance: few; CDR3aa: CASSGGGHLETQYF; CDR3nt: TGTGCCAGCAGCGGTGGGGGGCATTTAGAGACCCAGTACTTC
j_gene: TRBJ2-7; v_gene: TRBV28; d_gene: -; abundance: few; CDR3aa: CAGTDRDFPYEQYF; CDR3nt: TGTGCCGGAACCGACCGGGACTTCCCCTACGAGCAGTACTTC
j_gene: TRBJ1-5; v_gene: TRBV6-2/TRBV6-3; d_gene: -; abundance: few; CDR3aa: CAISRGSSNQPQHF; CDR3nt: TGTGCCATCAGTCGGGGGAGTAGCAATCAGCCCCAGCATTTT
j_gene: TRBJ2-5; v_gene: TRBV28; d_gene: -; abundance: -; CDR3aa: CASSFLANQETQYF; CDR3nt: TGTGCCAGCAGTTTCCTAGCGAACCAAGAGACCCAGTACTTC
j_gene: TRBJ2-1; v_gene: TRBV27; d_gene: TRBD2; abundance: -; CDR3aa: CASSSSGGAFNEQFF; CDR3nt: TGTGCCAGCAGTTCAAGCGGGGGGGCCTTCAATGAGCAGTTCTTC
j_gene: TRBJ1-1; v_gene: TRBV7-6; d_gene: -; abundance: -; CDR3aa: CASSLGVDSSEAFF; CDR3nt: TGTGCCAGCAGCTTGGGTGTTGACAGCTCTGAAGCTTTCTTT
j_gene: TRBJ2-7; v_gene: TRBV6-2/TRBV6-3; d_gene: -; abundance: -; CDR3aa: CASSYMGTYEQYF; CDR3nt: TGTGCCAGCAGTTACATGGGAACCTACGAGCAGTACTTC